This T cell receptor beta chain was sequenced in a study of T-cell memory formation after mild COVID-19. Germline loops: CDR1 SNHLY, CDR2 FYNNEI. The CDR3 runs to 13 residues. TCRdb passed the 5' RACE reads through MiXCR, listing each CDR3 protein once. The data show approximately 350,000 distinct CDR3 sequences, 13% seen once. A single count supports this clonotype. One end of the junction does not line up with germline, which may come from a read error. The sequence came from a man aged 18 to 29 who had mild COVID-19 (a few samples of this study predate the infection). Cell type and time point are not known. This chain uses TRBV2 with TRBJ1-1; the D is unclear. Input material: PBMCs or a T cell subset sorted from them (not recorded which). The CDR3 spells CASGDRRDTEAFF. DNA of the CDR3: TGTGCCAGCGGTGATCGGCGGGACACTGAAGCTTTCTTT.